This TCR beta chain was identified in a study of OX40 agonist ivuxolimab in advanced cancers. Study at large: Three partial responders included one hepatocellular carcinoma patient and two cutaneous melanoma patients. Whole-study findings and limits: Expanded clones were, on average, more numerous among CD8+ T cells than CD4+.

Data came from immunoSEQ multiplex PCR; TCRdb stores just in-frame clones and leaves some out. The table includes over 30,000 clones, approximately 79% detected once. Regarding this clone: The target antigen is unknown.

V lost 8 bases and J lost 6, with 23 bases in between. This CDR3 is built from 16 residues. In germline, CDR1 is SNHLY, CDR2 FYNNEI. The V call is TRBV2, the J call TRBJ1-5; possibly TRBD1 for D (6 bases). The TCR was taken from an adult with an advanced solid tumor such as melanoma, head and neck, liver or kidney cancer. Material: CD4+ or CD8+ T cells sorted from blood, obtained in a trial of the OX40 agonist ivuxolimab. The CDR3 nucleotides read TGTGCCAGCGTAGAGTCTGGGGGCGGAAGGATTCAGCCCCAGCATTTT. Protein product: CASVESGGGRIQPQHF.